This note documents a single TCR beta chain sequence. Under the authors' procedure: Amplification of reference gene primers provided the estimated nucleated cell counts. TCRdb keeps only in-frame clones here, not all; method: immunoSEQ multiplex PCR. V, J and clone size reflect that table, while D and trimming were determined from the DNA. The sample lists roughly 190,000 clones, 70% to 90% seen once, with around 7% in the top ten. With V trimmed by 8 bases and J by 7 bases, 9 bases remained unmatched. CDR1 is MGHRA and CDR2 is YSYEKL in the germline V gene. The CDR3 is 16 amino acids. The sample originates from a study of blood T cell repertoires in COVID-19. The wider study: COVID-19 samples, acute and convalescent, were from the United States, Italy and Spain. T cells, B-cell-depleted T cells, or PBMCs supplied cDNA or gDNA.

Sequencing was performed on peripheral blood. The chain combines TRBV4-1 with TRBJ2-1; TRBD2 agrees at 15 bases. The TCR originated in a woman of 80 years or more in a cohort sampled during active or convalescent COVID-19. The CDR3 spells CASLHGGLAGGNEQFF. CDR3 nucleotides: TGCGCCAGCTTACACGGGGGACTAGCGGGAGGTAATGAGCAGTTCTTC.